The clone carrying this TCR beta chain has a count of ten or more. Trimming took off 2 bases at V and 5 bases at J, with 12 bases between the two ends. The CDR3 covers 14 residues. CDR1 and CDR2 (germline): MDHEN, SYDVKM. The sample is drawn from a study of T-cell reconstitution after alpha-beta-depleted transplantation in children. Unique molecular identifiers were used to barcode this TCRbeta library. From the PCR reads, TCRdb called clonotypes with MiXCR, one entry per CDR3 protein. The table records some 590,000 distinct CDR3 sequences, about 10% of them present only once. The V and J genes are TRBV28 and TRBJ2-5; D is undetermined. The sequence came from a human donor who donated a stem cell graft to a child with acute myeloid leukemia. The material sequenced was PBMCs from the stem cell graft donor, taken from the stem cell graft. The CDR3 sequence is CASSLRWSRETQYF. In DNA form, the CDR3 reads TGTGCCAGCAGTTTAAGGTGGTCTCGGGAGACCCAGTACTTC.